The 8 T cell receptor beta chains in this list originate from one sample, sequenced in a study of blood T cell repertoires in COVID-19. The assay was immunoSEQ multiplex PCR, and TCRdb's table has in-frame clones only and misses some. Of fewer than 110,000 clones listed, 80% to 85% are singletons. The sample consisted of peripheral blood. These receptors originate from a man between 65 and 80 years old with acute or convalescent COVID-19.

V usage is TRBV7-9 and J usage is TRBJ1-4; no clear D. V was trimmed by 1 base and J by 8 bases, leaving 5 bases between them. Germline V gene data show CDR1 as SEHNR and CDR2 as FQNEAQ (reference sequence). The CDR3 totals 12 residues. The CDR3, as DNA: TGTGCCAGCAGCTTAGAATTAGAAAAACTGTTTTTT. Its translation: CASSLELEKLFF.

The CDR3 DNA sequence: TGTGCCAGCAGCCAAGGAGGTTCCGAAGCTTTCTTT. Amino acid sequence: CASSQGGSEAFF. This chain connects TRBV3-1 (or the pseudogene TRBV3-2) to TRBJ1-1; no definite D call. Germline V CDR1 and CDR2: LGHDT, YNNKEL (reference sequence). Trimming left V 1 base short and J 8 bases short, with 8 bases between. The CDR3 covers 12 residues.

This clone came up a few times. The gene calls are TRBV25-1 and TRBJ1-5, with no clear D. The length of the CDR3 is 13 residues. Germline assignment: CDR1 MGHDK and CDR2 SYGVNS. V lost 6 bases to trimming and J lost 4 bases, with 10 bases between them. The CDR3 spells CASSGLGNQPQHF. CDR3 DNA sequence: TGTGCCAGCAGCGGACTGGGGAATCAGCCCCAGCATTTT.

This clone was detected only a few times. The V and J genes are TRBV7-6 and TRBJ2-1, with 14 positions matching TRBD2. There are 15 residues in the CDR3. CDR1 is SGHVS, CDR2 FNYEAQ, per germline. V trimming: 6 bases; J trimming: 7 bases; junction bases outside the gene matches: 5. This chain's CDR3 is CASRRTSGGRNEQFF. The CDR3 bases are TGTGCCAGCAGGCGGACTAGCGGGGGGCGTAATGAGCAGTTCTTC.

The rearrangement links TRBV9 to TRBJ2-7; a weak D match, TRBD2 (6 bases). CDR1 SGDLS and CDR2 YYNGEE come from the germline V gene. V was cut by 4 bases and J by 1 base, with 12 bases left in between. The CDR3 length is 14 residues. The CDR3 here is CASSPGGLSYEQYF. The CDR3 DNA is TGTGCCAGCAGCCCCGGGGGATTGTCCTACGAGCAGTACTTC.

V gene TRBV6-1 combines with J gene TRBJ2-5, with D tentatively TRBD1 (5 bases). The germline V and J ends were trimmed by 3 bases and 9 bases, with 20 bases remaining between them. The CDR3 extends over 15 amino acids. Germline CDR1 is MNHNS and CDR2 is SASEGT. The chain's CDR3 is CASSEDDGDVRAQYF. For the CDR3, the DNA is TGTGCCAGCAGTGAGGATGACGGAGACGTCAGGGCCCAGTACTTC.

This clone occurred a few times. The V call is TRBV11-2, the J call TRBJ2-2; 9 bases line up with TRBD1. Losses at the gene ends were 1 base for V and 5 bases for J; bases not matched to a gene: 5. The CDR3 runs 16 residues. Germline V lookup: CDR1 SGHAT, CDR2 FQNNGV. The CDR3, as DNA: TGTGCCAGCAGCTTAGTTGGGACAGGGAGTACCGGGGAGCTGTTTTTT. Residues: CASSLVGTGSTGELFF. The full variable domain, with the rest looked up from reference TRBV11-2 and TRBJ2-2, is EAGVAQSPRYKIIEKRQSVAFWCNPISGHATLYWYQQILGQGPKLLIQFQNNGVVDDSQLPKDRFSAERLKGVDSTLKIQPAKLEDSAVYLCASSLVGTGSTGELFFGEGSRLTVL.

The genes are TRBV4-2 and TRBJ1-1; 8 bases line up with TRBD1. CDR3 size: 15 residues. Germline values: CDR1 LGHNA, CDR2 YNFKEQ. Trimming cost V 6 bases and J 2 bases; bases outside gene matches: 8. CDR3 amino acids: CASSRTGQGNTEAFF. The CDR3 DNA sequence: TGTGCCAGCAGTCGGACAGGACAGGGAAACACTGAAGCTTTCTTT.